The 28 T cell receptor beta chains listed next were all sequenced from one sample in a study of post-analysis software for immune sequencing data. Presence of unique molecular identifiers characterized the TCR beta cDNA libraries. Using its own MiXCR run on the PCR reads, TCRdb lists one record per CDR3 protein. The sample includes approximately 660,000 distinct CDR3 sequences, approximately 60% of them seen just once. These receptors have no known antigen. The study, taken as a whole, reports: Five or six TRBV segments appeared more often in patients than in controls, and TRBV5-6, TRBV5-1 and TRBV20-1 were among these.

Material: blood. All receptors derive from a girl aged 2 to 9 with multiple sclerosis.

The CDR3 loop reads CAWRLSGETQYF. Here the CDR3 DNA reads TGTGCCTGGCGCCTGAGTGGAGAGACCCAGTACTTC. The chain combines TRBV30 with TRBJ2-5; D unresolved. V was shortened by 5 bases and J by 4 bases, with 11 bases between the two germline ends. Germline V gene data show CDR1 as GTSNPN and CDR2 as SVGIG (reference sequence). This CDR3 is built from 12 residues.

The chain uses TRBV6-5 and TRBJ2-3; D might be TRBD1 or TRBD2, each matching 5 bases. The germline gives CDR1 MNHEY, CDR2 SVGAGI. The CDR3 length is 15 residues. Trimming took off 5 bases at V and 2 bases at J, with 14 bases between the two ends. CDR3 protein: CASSPGRDPTDTQYF. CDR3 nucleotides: TGTGCCAGCAGTCCTGGCCGGGACCCCACAGATACGCAGTATTTT.

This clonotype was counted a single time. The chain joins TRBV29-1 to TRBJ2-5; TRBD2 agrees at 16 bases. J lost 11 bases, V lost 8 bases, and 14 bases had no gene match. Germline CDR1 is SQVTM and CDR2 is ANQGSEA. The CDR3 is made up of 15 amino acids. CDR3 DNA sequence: TGCAGCACCCCGGGACTAGCGGGAGGGCCACGGGAGCAGTACTTC. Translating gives CSTPGLAGGPREQYF.

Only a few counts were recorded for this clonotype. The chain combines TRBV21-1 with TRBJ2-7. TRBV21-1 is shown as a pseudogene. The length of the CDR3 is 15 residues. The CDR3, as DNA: TGTGCCAGCAGCCCTCTAACCACTAGCTCCTACGAGCAGTACTTC. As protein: CASSPLTTSSYEQYF.

Here the CDR3 reads CAISGGLSDTQYF. The CDR3 DNA sequence: TGTGCCATCAGTGGGGGGCTGTCAGATACGCAGTATTTT. This sequence joins TRBV10-3 and TRBJ2-3; a weak D match, TRBD1 (6 bases). Deletions cut 4 bases from V and 4 bases from J, with 9 bases between. The CDR3 runs 13 residues. Germline CDR1 ENHRY, CDR2 SYGVKD.

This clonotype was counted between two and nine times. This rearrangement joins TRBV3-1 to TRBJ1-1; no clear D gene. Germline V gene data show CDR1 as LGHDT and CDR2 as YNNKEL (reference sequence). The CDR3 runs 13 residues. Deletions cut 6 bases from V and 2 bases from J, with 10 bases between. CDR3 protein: CASRDTVNTEAFF. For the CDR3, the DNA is TGTGCCAGCAGGGATACAGTCAACACTGAAGCTTTCTTT.

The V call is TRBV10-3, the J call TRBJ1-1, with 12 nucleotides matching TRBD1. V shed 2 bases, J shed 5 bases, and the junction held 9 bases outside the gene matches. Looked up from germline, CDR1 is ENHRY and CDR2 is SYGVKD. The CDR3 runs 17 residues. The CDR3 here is CAISEDPGQGAGTEAFF. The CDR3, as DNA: TGTGCCATCAGTGAGGACCCGGGACAGGGGGCGGGTACTGAAGCTTTCTTT.

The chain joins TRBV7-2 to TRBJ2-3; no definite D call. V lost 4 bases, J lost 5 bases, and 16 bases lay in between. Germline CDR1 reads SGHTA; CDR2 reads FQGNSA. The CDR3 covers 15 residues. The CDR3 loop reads CASSSSGSFIDTQYF. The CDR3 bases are TGTGCCAGCAGCTCCTCCGGGTCCTTCATAGATACGCAGTATTTT.

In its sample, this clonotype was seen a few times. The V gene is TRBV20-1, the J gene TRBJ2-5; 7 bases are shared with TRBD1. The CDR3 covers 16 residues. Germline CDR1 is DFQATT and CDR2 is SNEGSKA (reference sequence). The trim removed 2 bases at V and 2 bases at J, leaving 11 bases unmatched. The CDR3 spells CSARPRRGIIQETQYF. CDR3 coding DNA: TGCAGTGCTAGACCTCGCAGGGGGATTATACAAGAGACCCAGTACTTC.

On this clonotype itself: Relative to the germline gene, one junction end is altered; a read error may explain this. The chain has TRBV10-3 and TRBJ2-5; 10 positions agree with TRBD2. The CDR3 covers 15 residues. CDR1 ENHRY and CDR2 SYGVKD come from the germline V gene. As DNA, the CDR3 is TGTGCCATCAGTGAAGAGCGGGGGGGCCAAGAGACCCAGCACTTC. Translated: CAISEERGGQETQHF.

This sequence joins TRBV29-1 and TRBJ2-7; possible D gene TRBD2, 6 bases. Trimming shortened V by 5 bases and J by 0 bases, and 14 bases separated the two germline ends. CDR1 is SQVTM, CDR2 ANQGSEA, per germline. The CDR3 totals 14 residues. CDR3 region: CSVRTTQSSYEQYF. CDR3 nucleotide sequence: TGCAGCGTTCGGACTACCCAGAGCTCCTACGAGCAGTACTTC.

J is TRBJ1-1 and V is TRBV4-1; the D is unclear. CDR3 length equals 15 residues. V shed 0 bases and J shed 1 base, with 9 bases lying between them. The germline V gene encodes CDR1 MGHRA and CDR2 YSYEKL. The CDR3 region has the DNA TGCGCCAGCAGCCAAGATCAAAGAACGAACACTGAAGCTTTCTTT. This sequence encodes CASSQDQRTNTEAFF.

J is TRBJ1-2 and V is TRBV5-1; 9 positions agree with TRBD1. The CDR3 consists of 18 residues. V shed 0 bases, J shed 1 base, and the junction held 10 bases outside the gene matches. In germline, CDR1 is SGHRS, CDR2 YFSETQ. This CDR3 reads CASSLANIGTGLNYGYTF. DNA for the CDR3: TGCGCCAGCAGCTTGGCCAATATAGGGACAGGGCTTAACTATGGCTACACCTTC.

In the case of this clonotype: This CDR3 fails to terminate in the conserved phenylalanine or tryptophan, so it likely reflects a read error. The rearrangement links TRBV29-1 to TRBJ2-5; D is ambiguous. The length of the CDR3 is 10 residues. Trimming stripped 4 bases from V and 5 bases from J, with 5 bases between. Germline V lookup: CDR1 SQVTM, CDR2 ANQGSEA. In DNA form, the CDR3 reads TGCAGCGTTGCCGGGGAGACCCAGTACTGC. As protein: CSVAGETQYC.

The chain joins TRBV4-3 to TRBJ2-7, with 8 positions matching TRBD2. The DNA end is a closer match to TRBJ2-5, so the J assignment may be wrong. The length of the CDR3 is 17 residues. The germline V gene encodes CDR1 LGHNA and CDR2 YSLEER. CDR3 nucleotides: TGCGCCAGCAGCCTCTCCCCTGGCGGGGGGACGGGAGAGACCCAGTACTTC. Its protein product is CASSLSPGGGTGETQYF.

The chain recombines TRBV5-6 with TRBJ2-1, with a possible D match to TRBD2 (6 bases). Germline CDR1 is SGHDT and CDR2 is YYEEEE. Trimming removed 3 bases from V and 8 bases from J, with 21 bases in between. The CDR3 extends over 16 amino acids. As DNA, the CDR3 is TGTGCCAGCAGCTGGAGGGACTCATTAGAGGGCGATGAGCAGTTCTTC. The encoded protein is CASSWRDSLEGDEQFF.

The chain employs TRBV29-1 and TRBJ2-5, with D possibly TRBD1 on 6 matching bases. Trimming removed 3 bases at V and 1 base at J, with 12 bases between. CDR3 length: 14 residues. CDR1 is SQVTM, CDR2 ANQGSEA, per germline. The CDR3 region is CSVEKEDSQETQYF. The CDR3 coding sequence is TGCAGCGTTGAGAAAGAGGACAGCCAAGAGACCCAGTACTTC.

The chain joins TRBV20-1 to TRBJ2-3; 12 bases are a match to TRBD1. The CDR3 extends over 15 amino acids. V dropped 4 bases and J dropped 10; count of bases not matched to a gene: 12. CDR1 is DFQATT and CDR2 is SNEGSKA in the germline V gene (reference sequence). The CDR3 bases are TGCAGTGCTACGTTGGGGGGGACAGGGGGCCGGCCGCAGTATTTT. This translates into CSATLGGTGGRPQYF.

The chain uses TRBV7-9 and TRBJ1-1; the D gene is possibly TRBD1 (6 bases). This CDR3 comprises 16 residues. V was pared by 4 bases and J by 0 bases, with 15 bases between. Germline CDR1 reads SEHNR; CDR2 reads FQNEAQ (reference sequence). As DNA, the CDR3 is TGTGCCAGCAGCTCCCTTTCAGGGGAGGTGAACACTGAAGCTTTCTTT. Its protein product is CASSSLSGEVNTEAFF.

In DNA form, the CDR3 reads TGCAGCGCCCTTAGCGGGATGAATGAGCAGTTCTTC. It translates to CSALSGMNEQFF. The chain has TRBV29-1 and TRBJ2-1; 8 nucleotides match TRBD2. J lost 7 bases, V lost 7 bases, and 6 bases had no gene match. Germline V CDR1 and CDR2: SQVTM, ANQGSEA. The CDR3 runs 12 residues.

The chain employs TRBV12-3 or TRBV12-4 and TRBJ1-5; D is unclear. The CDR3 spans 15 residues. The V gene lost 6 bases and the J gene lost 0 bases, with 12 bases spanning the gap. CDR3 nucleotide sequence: TGTGCCAGCAGGGAGGAGACGGGTAGCAATCAGCCCCAGCATTTT. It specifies CASREETGSNQPQHF.

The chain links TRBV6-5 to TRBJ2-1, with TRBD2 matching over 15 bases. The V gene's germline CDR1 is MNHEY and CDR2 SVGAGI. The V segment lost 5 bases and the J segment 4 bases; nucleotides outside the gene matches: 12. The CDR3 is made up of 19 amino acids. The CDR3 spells CASSHTGLAGGPTYNEQFF. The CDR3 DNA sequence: TGTGCCAGCAGTCACACCGGACTAGCGGGAGGGCCTACTTACAATGAGCAGTTCTTC.

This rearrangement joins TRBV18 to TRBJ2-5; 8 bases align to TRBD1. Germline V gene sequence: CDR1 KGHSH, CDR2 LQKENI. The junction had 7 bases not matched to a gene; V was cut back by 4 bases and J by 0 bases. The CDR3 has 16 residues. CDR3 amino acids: CASSRNSQGDQETQYF. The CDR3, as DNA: TGTGCCAGCTCACGTAACTCACAGGGGGACCAAGAGACCCAGTACTTC.

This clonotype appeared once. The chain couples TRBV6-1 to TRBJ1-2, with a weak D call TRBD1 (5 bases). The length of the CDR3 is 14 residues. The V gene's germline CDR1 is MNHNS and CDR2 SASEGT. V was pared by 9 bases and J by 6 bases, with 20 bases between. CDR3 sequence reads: CASIFREDGDGYTF. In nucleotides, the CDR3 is TGTGCCAGTATTTTCAGGGAGGACGGTGATGGCTACACCTTC.

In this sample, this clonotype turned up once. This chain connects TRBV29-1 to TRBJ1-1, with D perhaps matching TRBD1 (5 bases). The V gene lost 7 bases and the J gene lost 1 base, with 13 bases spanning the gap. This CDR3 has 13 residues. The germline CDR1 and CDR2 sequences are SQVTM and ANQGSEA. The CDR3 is CSARPDRNTEAFF. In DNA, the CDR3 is TGCAGCGCCCGACCCGACAGGAACACTGAAGCTTTCTTT.

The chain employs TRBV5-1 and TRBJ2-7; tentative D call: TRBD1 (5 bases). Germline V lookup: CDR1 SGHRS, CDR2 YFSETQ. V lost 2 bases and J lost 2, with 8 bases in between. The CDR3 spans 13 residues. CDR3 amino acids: CASSFGHPYEQYF. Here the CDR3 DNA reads TGCGCCAGCAGCTTTGGACATCCCTACGAGCAGTACTTC.

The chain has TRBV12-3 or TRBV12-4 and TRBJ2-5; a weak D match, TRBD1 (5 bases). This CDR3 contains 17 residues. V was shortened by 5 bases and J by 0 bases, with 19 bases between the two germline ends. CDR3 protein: CASSPHKTAPYQETQYF. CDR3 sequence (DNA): TGTGCCAGCAGTCCGCATAAGACAGCCCCGTACCAAGAGACCCAGTACTTC.

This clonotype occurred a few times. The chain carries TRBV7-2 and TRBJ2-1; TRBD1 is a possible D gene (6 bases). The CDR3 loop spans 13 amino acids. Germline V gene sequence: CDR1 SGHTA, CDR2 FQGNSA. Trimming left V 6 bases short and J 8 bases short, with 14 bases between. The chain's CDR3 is CASSSYRAYEQFF. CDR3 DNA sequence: TGTGCCAGCAGTTCCTACAGGGCGTATGAGCAGTTCTTC.